These 28 T cell receptor beta chains came from one sample sequenced in a study of T cell repertoires in cytomegalovirus infection. TCRdb independently ran MiXCR on the reads; one entry per CDR3 protein. The sample has approximately 310,000 distinct CDR3 sequences, roughly 25% seen once. The antigens for these receptors are not known. The sample in question was cultured PBMCs, obtained from culture after CMV antigen stimulation. The receptors here all came from a human donor in good health (CMV status not recorded). Some clones in this sample may be carry-over from other donors' samples.

The V call is TRBV24-1, the J call TRBJ2-2, with 8 bases lining up with TRBD1. The CDR3 extends over 16 amino acids. CDR1 is KGHDR, CDR2 SFDVKD, per germline. Trimming cost V 2 bases and J 5 bases; bases outside gene matches: 6. The chain's CDR3 is CATSDYRQGMTGELFF. In nucleotides, the CDR3 is TGTGCCACCAGTGATTACAGACAGGGGATGACCGGGGAGCTGTTTTTT.

This clonotype has more than one count but fewer than ten. As DNA, the CDR3 is TGTGCCAGTAACCTTCAGGGGGCGAATCAGCCCCAGCATTTT. Translating it yields CASNLQGANQPQHF. The gene calls are TRBV19 and TRBJ1-5; 8 bases map to TRBD1. The CDR3 length is 14 residues. Looked up from germline, CDR1 is LNHDA and CDR2 is SQIVND (reference sequence). J gave up 4 bases and V 7 bases, and 6 bases lay outside the gene matches.

The table lists this clonotype with many counts. The rearrangement joins TRBV7-6 to TRBJ1-2, with D unclear. The CDR3 runs to 14 residues. Germline loops: CDR1 SGHVS, CDR2 FNYEAQ. Deletions cut 5 bases from V and 2 bases from J, with 12 bases between. The CDR3 loop is CASSRGPGNYGYTF. CDR3 bases: TGTGCCAGCAGCCGAGGGCCTGGCAACTATGGCTACACCTTC.

This clonotype showed up just a few times. V and J are TRBV10-3 and TRBJ1-1; 9 nucleotides match TRBD1. Per germline, CDR1 ENHRY and CDR2 SYGVKD. This CDR3 comprises 15 residues. The V and J ends lost 10 bases and 5 bases, in that order; junction bases with no gene match: 14. The chain's CDR3 is CATRPQGQGRTEAFF. For the CDR3, the DNA is TGTGCCACCCGTCCCCAAGGACAGGGGAGAACTGAAGCTTTCTTT.

This clonotype was seen a few times. The V and J genes are TRBV2 and TRBJ2-1; possibly TRBD2 for D (5 bases). The CDR3 has 14 residues. Deletions cut 8 bases from V and 1 base from J, with 12 bases between. The germline CDR1 and CDR2 sequences are SNHLY and FYNNEI. CDR3 DNA sequence: TGTGCCAGCGAGAGCGGATCTTCCTACAATGAGCAGTTCTTC. This codes for CASESGSSYNEQFF. Based on the CDR3 plus reference TRBV2 and TRBJ2-1, the full variable domain is EPEVTQTPSHQVTQMGQEVILRCVPISNHLYFYWYRQILGQKVEFLVSFYNNEISEKSEIFDDQFSVERPDGSNFTLKIRSTKLEDSAMYFCASESGSSYNEQFFGPGTRLTVL.

This clonotype occurred a few times. V and J are TRBV5-6 and TRBJ1-1; 9 bases line up with TRBD1. CDR1 SGHDT and CDR2 YYEEEE come from the germline V gene. The CDR3 contains 15 residues. V gave up 4 bases and J gave up 2 bases; unmatched junction bases: 6. The CDR3 loop is CASSTTGGFNTEAFF. CDR3 sequence (DNA): TGTGCCAGCAGCACTACAGGGGGCTTCAACACTGAAGCTTTCTTT.

This clonotype appeared many times. The rearrangement links TRBV7-2 to TRBJ2-3; 7 bases are a match to TRBD2. Trimming removed 6 bases from V and 4 bases from J; junction bases left unmatched: 7. This CDR3 is built from 14 residues. Germline-derived CDR1 and CDR2 are SGHTA and FQGNSA. CDR3 residues: CASSGAGSPDTQYF. The DNA of the CDR3 is TGTGCCAGCAGTGGAGCGGGAAGTCCAGATACGCAGTATTTT.

The chain employs TRBV7-9 and TRBJ1-1, with a possible D match to TRBD1 (5 bases). With 3 bases removed from V and 12 bases from J, the gap between germline ends came to 11 bases. The CDR3 has 11 residues. Germline CDR1 reads SEHNR; CDR2 reads FQNEAQ (reference sequence). The CDR3 sequence: CASSLGDETFF. For the CDR3, the DNA is TGTGCCAGCAGCTTGGGGGACGAGACTTTCTTT.

V gene TRBV7-6 combines with J gene TRBJ2-1; D is ambiguous. Looked up from germline, CDR1 is SGHVS and CDR2 is FNYEAQ. The length of the CDR3 is 13 residues. Trimming pared 4 bases from V and 5 bases from J, leaving 9 bases between. DNA of the CDR3: TGTGCCAGCAGCTACTACAGTGACAATGAGCAGTTCTTC. It specifies CASSYYSDNEQFF.

The chain has TRBV11-2 and TRBJ1-2; no definite D call. V was clipped by 5 bases and J by 0 bases, with 10 bases between them. There are 14 residues in the CDR3. Germline CDR1 SGHAT, CDR2 FQNNGV. The CDR3, as DNA: TGTGCCAGCAGCGAAGACGGAGCTAACTATGGCTACACCTTC. Translating gives CASSEDGANYGYTF.

The chain has TRBV6-2 or TRBV6-3 and TRBJ1-2; tentatively, D is TRBD1 (5 bases). Looked up from germline, CDR1 is MNHEY and CDR2 is SVGEGT. This CDR3 has 14 residues. V lost 6 bases and J 2 bases, leaving 13 bases between the germline ends. DNA of the CDR3: TGTGCCAGCAGCGGGGGGATGGCCAACTATGGCTACACCTTC. It encodes CASSGGMANYGYTF.

This clonotype was detected only a few times. Written as DNA, the CDR3 is TGTGCCAGCAGTTTAGGATGGGGCGGTGAGACCCAGTACTTC. It yields the protein CASSLGWGGETQYF. The chain links TRBV27 to TRBJ2-5, with D perhaps TRBD1 (5 bases). Germline V gene sequence: CDR1 MNHEY, CDR2 SMNVEV (reference sequence). V was trimmed by 2 bases and J by 5 bases, leaving 12 bases between them. The CDR3 has 14 amino acids.

This clonotype was seen more than once but under ten times. J is TRBJ1-2 and V is TRBV29-1; TRBD1 is a possible D gene (5 bases). Trimming stripped 6 bases from V and 1 base from J, with 6 bases between. This CDR3 region has 11 residues. CDR1 and CDR2 from the germline V gene are SQVTM and ANQGSEA. In nucleotides, the CDR3 is TGCAGCGTCCAGGGTAACTATGGCTACACCTTC. This encodes CSVQGNYGYTF.

V gene TRBV12-3 or TRBV12-4 combines with J gene TRBJ2-1; D is perhaps TRBD1 (6 bases). With 6 bases removed from V and 6 bases from J, the gap between germline ends came to 18 bases. The CDR3 spans 15 residues. This CDR3 reads CASSPNRAQVNEQFF. DNA of the CDR3: TGTGCCAGCAGCCCGAACAGGGCTCAAGTCAATGAGCAGTTCTTC.

This clonotype was observed a few times. This chain connects TRBV5-5 to TRBJ1-2; 8 positions agree with TRBD1. The CDR3 extends over 14 amino acids. Germline lookup yields CDR1 SGHKS and CDR2 YYEKEE (reference sequence). The V gene end was trimmed by 4 bases and the J gene end by 6 bases; junction bases not matched to a gene: 8. The CDR3: CASSADRGVHGYTF. The CDR3 DNA reads TGTGCCAGCAGCGCCGACAGGGGTGTCCATGGCTACACCTTC.

The chain is built from TRBV12-3 or TRBV12-4 and TRBJ1-3, with a tentative D call TRBD1 (6 bases). The CDR3 sequence is 14 residues long. Trimming left V 3 bases short and J 4 bases short, with 10 bases between. The CDR3 sequence: CASSFAGAGNTIYF. The CDR3 DNA reads TGTGCCAGCAGTTTCGCAGGGGCAGGAAACACCATATATTTT.

This clonotype was counted at least ten times. The chain couples TRBV7-2 to TRBJ2-2; TRBD2 aligns across 10 bases. CDR1 is SGHTA, CDR2 FQGNSA, per germline. CDR3 length: 15 amino acids. J lost 8 bases, V lost 2 bases, and 5 bases had no gene match. For the CDR3, the DNA is TGTGCCAGCAGCTTAAGCGGGAGGGCATCGGGGGAGCTGTTTTTT. Translating gives CASSLSGRASGELFF.

In this sample, this clonotype turned up a few times. It may be a read error: a sequence one base away is much more abundant. The CDR3 nucleotides read TGTGCCACCAGTGATTCGCTAACGGGTCGCCCAGATACGCAGTATTTT. This translates into CATSDSLTGRPDTQYF. This rearrangement joins TRBV24-1 to TRBJ2-3; the D is unclear. CDR3 length: 16 residues. Germline CDR1 KGHDR, CDR2 SFDVKD. Trimming took 2 bases from V and 4 from J, leaving 15 bases between them.

The V call is TRBV28, the J call TRBJ1-4; 8 bases fit TRBD1. Germline CDR1 MDHEN, CDR2 SYDVKM. CDR3 length: 14 amino acids. V gave up 6 bases and J gave up 6 bases; unmatched junction bases: 6. CDR3 sequence (DNA): TGTGCCAGCAGCCCAGGGGGCGCAGATGAAAAACTGTTTTTT. Its translation is CASSPGGADEKLFF.

This clonotype was recorded a few times. This rearrangement joins TRBV19 to TRBJ2-5; 9 bases match TRBD1. V was pared by 6 bases and J by 5 bases, with 4 bases of the junction left unmatched. The CDR3 is 13 residues long. CDR1 LNHDA and CDR2 SQIVND come from the germline V gene (reference sequence). CDR3 sequence (DNA): TGTGCCAGTAGGGGACAGGGAGTCGAGACCCAGTACTTC. As protein: CASRGQGVETQYF.

Only a few counts were recorded for this clonotype. At one of its ends the junction is not consistent with the germline gene, which may arise from a read error. The V and J genes are TRBV4-1 and TRBJ2-3; 9 nucleotides agree with TRBD1. Germline loops: CDR1 MGHRA, CDR2 YSYEKL. The CDR3 is made up of 16 amino acids. The CDR3 DNA is TGTGCCAGCAGCCAAGGACAGGGGCTGGGGACAGATACGCAGTATTTT. This sequence encodes CASSQGQGLGTDTQYF.

V gene TRBV27 combines with J gene TRBJ1-1, with D possibly TRBD1 on 6 matching bases. This CDR3 contains 15 residues. Per germline, CDR1 MNHEY and CDR2 SMNVEV (reference sequence). V was clipped by 6 bases and J by 5 bases, with 19 bases between them. For the CDR3, the DNA is TGTGCCAGCAGAGAACTACAGGGAAGAGTTACTGAAGCTTTCTTT. It codes for CASRELQGRVTEAFF.

J is TRBJ2-1 and V is TRBV2; D remains ambiguous. Per germline, CDR1 SNHLY and CDR2 FYNNEI. This CDR3 has 15 amino acids. The CDR3 DNA sequence: TGTGTAACAACCGGGTCTCTTAGCCCCTACAATGAGCAGTTCTTC. Its protein is CVTTGSLSPYNEQFF.

This rearrangement joins TRBV4-3 to TRBJ2-1; D gene unclear. Germline V gene lookup returns CDR1 LGHNA and CDR2 YSLEER. This CDR3 is built from 16 residues. Trimming took 0 bases from V and 6 from J, leaving 15 bases between them. The chain's CDR3 is CASSQEWASASNEQFF. For the CDR3, the DNA is TGCGCCAGCAGCCAAGAATGGGCTAGTGCCTCCAATGAGCAGTTCTTC.

This rearrangement joins TRBV7-2 to TRBJ1-1; D is unclear. The CDR3 runs to 14 residues. Germline lookup yields CDR1 SGHTA and CDR2 FQGNSA. Trimming left V 5 bases short and J 1 base short, with 11 bases between. The CDR3 loop reads CASSREWGNTEAFF. CDR3 bases: TGTGCCAGCAGCCGCGAATGGGGGAACACTGAAGCTTTCTTT.

Relative to its sample, this clonotype is medium-sized (0.01 to 0.1%). The rearrangement links TRBV19 to TRBJ2-3; the D is unclear. Germline-derived CDR1 and CDR2 are LNHDA and SQIVND (reference sequence). This CDR3 spans 11 amino acids. The ends were cut back, 5 bases at V and 6 bases at J, with 6 bases in the middle. CDR3 DNA: TGTGCCAGTAGTCGTACTGATACGCAGTATTTT. It is translated as CASSRTDTQYF.

This chain links TRBV14 with TRBJ2-4, with 13 nucleotides matching TRBD2. From germline, CDR1 is SGHDN and CDR2 FVKESK. The CDR3 has 17 amino acids. Losses at the gene ends were 4 bases for V and 6 bases for J; bases not matched to a gene: 9. The CDR3 here is CASSRGLAGSPINIQYF. The CDR3 DNA reads TGTGCCAGCAGCCGGGGACTAGCGGGATCCCCTATAAACATTCAGTACTTC.

The chain carries TRBV20-1 and TRBJ2-1, with 7 bases that match TRBD2. The CDR3 contains 13 residues. CDR1 DFQATT and CDR2 SNEGSKA come from the germline V gene (reference sequence). The V gene end was trimmed by 5 bases and the J gene end by 0 bases; junction bases not matched to a gene: 1. The CDR3: CSAGGGSYNEQFF. The CDR3 bases are TGCAGTGCTGGGGGGGGCTCCTACAATGAGCAGTTCTTC.